The 24 T cell receptor beta chains listed next were all sequenced from one sample in a study of tissue T cells after allogeneic stem cell transplantation. TCRdb's table, derived via immunoSEQ multiplex PCR, lists solely in-frame clones and lacks some. The repertoire has under 25,000 clones, just under 75% of them found once; the top ten carry approximately 0.72%. Source material: spleen. These receptors were collected from a female BALB/c mouse in good health. This strain's MHC haplotype is H2-d.

For this clone: Any gene name here is a mouse gene name. From the germline J gene comes the end of the CDR3, since the read stops 1 residue before it. This rearrangement joins TRBV29 to TRBJ1-2, with 11 bases identical to TRBD1. With 6 bases clipped from V and 3 bases from J, the junction kept 3 bases outside the gene matches. The CDR3 is made up of 14 amino acids. CDR1 MSHET and CDR2 SYDVDS come from the germline V gene. CDR3 bases read: TGTGCTAGCAGCGGACAGGGGGCGGACTCCGACTACACC. It translates to CASSGQGADSDYT. The entire CDR3 protein is CASSGQGADSDYTF.

Comment on this clone: Each gene name is a mouse one. The CDR3 end lies 1 residue beyond the end of the read and is filled in from the germline J gene. This chain joins TRBV31 and TRBJ1-1; a possible D gene is TRBD1 (5 bases). This CDR3 spans 12 amino acids. Germline CDR1 reads GKSSPN; CDR2 reads SITVG. With 3 bases removed from V and 5 bases from J, the gap between germline ends came to 10 bases. The part of the CDR3 DNA that was read is TGTGCCTGGAGGGGGGGGTTTACAGAAGTCTTC. Protein product: CAWRGGFTEVF. The entire CDR3 is CAWRGGFTEVFF.

Concerning this clone itself: Gene and germline names: mouse. The CDR3 goes on 1 residue after the read ends, and that part is filled in from the germline J gene. The chain couples TRBV2 to TRBJ1-2; no definite D call. Trimming stripped 0 bases from V and 6 bases from J, with 8 bases between. CDR1 is LGHNA, CDR2 YSYQKL, per germline. The CDR3 sequence is 13 residues long. Partial CDR3 DNA: TGTGCCAGCAGCCAAGAGAGAGGTGCCGACTACACC. Its protein product is CASSQERGADYT. The entire CDR3 sequence reads CASSQERGADYTF.

As concerns this clone: The genes and germline here are from mouse. The read terminates 1 residue before the CDR3 end, so the remaining end is supplied by the germline J gene. The chain is built from TRBV4 and TRBJ2-3, with 11 nucleotides matching TRBD2. Germline loops: CDR1 LGHDT, CDR2 YNNKQL (reference sequence). The CDR3 loop spans 15 amino acids. With 5 bases clipped from V and 3 bases from J, the junction kept 4 bases outside the gene matches. CDR3 sequence reads: CASSPRLGGAETLYF. CDR3 DNA (partial): TGTGCCAGCAGCCCCCGACTGGGGGGGGCAGAAACGCTGTAT.

This clone was detected only once. The gene names given are mouse names. The read terminates 1 residue ahead of where the CDR3 ends, so the germline J gene completes it. The J gene is TRBJ2-4, the V gene TRBV31; D is unclear. Between the trimmed V and J ends, which lost 0 bases and 3 bases, there was a span of 4 bases. Germline CDR1 reads GKSSPN; CDR2 reads SITVG. The CDR3 is made up of 12 amino acids. CDR3 DNA (partial): TGTGCCTGGAGTCTAGCGCAAAACACCTTGTAC. Translated: CAWSLAQNTLY. The whole CDR3 reads CAWSLAQNTLYF.

About this clone: Genes here carry mouse names. The read is 1 residue too short to cover the CDR3 end, so that end is filled in from the germline J gene. V and J are TRBV13-1 and TRBJ2-7; D perhaps matches TRBD1 (6 bases). The V end was cut by 3 bases, the J end by 0 bases, with 10 bases between. The CDR3 consists of 14 residues. Germline lookup yields CDR1 NSHNY and CDR2 SYGAGN. The CDR3 loop reads CASSAGQSSYEQYF. Incomplete CDR3 DNA: TGTGCCAGCAGTGCGGGACAAAGCTCCTATGAACAGTAC.

On this clone: Gene names and germline match the mouse. The read falls 1 residue short of the CDR3 end, and the missing part is taken from the germline J gene. V gene TRBV5 combines with J gene TRBJ2-4; D may be TRBD1 or TRBD2 (6 bases each). Germline V gives CDR1 LGHNA, CDR2 YNLKQL (reference sequence). V lost 0 bases to trimming and J lost 3 bases, with 7 bases between them. The CDR3 is made up of 14 amino acids. Partial CDR3 DNA: TGTGCCAGCAGCCAAGAGGGGGCGCAAAACACCTTGTAC. This translates into CASSQEGAQNTLY. The whole CDR3 sequence is CASSQEGAQNTLYF.

Details on this clone: The germline and genes are mouse ones. From the germline J gene comes the end of the CDR3, since the read stops 1 residue before it. The rearrangement links TRBV13-1 to TRBJ1-2; weak D call: TRBD1 (6 bases). The length of the CDR3 is 13 residues. V lost 5 bases to trimming and J lost 2 bases, with 10 bases between them. In germline, CDR1 is NSHNY, CDR2 SYGAGN. CDR3 loop: CASRPGDNSDYTF. The part of the CDR3 DNA that was read is TGTGCCAGCAGACCAGGGGACAACTCCGACTACACC.

Details on this clone: Gene names denote mouse genes. The missing CDR3 end, 1 residue past where the read stops, is filled in from the germline J gene. The chain uses TRBV2 and TRBJ2-3; D is unclear. The CDR3 contains 14 residues. V was pared by 1 base and J by 0 bases, with 5 bases between. The V gene's germline CDR1 is LGHNA and CDR2 YSYQKL. The DNA read from the CDR3 is TGTGCCAGCAGCCAAGTCGCTAGTGCAGAAACGCTGTAT. It codes for CASSQVASAETLY. The complete CDR3 sequence is CASSQVASAETLYF.

Comment on this clone: Gene labels here are mouse ones. Coverage ceases 1 residue before the CDR3 finishes, and the germline J gene fills in the end. The chain employs TRBV19 and TRBJ2-1; 10 positions agree with TRBD1. V shed 3 bases and J 6 bases; nucleotides not matched to a gene: 6. The germline gives CDR1 FNHDT, CDR2 SITEND (reference sequence). This CDR3 spans 15 amino acids. The DNA read from the CDR3 is TGTGCCAGCAGTAGAGGGACAGGGGCTGGTGCTGAGCAGTTC. Translated: CASSRGTGAGAEQF. The whole CDR3 sequence reads CASSRGTGAGAEQFF.

This clone appeared once. The genes are named according to mouse. The read terminates 1 residue before the CDR3 end, so the remaining end is supplied by the germline J gene. The V call is TRBV31, the J call TRBJ2-7; D uncertain. With 1 base removed from V and 4 bases from J, the gap between germline ends came to 14 bases. CDR1 is GKSSPN and CDR2 is SITVG in the germline V gene. The CDR3 is 14 amino acids. The sequenced part of the CDR3 DNA is TGTGCCTGGAGTCCGCCCCATCTGCCGTATGAACAGTAC. Amino acid sequence: CAWSPPHLPYEQY. The complete CDR3 sequence is CAWSPPHLPYEQYF.

Details on this clone: Each gene name is a mouse one. The read falls 1 residue short of the CDR3 end, and the missing part is taken from the germline J gene. V is TRBV29 and J is TRBJ1-1, with D tentatively TRBD1 (5 bases). The CDR3 covers 14 residues. CDR1 is MSHET and CDR2 is SYDVDS in the germline V gene. Deletions cut 5 bases from V and 1 base from J, with 11 bases between. CDR3 region: CASSPGRGNTEVFF. The CDR3 bases that were read are TGTGCTAGCAGTCCAGGGCGAGGAAACACAGAAGTCTTC.

This clone appeared a single time. Genes and germline are mouse. The read finishes 1 residue shy of the CDR3 end, and the germline J gene is used to complete it. The chain uses TRBV19 and TRBJ1-1, with D possibly TRBD1 on 5 matching bases. The V end was cut by 3 bases, the J end by 0 bases, with 9 bases between. The length of the CDR3 is 14 residues. Germline CDR1 and CDR2: FNHDT and SITEND (reference sequence). The CDR3 sequence: CASSRGWANTEVFF. The CDR3 DNA, read in part, is TGTGCCAGCAGTAGGGGGTGGGCAAACACAGAAGTCTTC.

As concerns this clone: Gene names are mouse gene names. The read finishes 1 residue shy of the CDR3 end, and the germline J gene is used to complete it. This chain links TRBV13-3 with TRBJ1-1, with D hard to call. CDR3 length: 9 amino acids. Deletions cut 2 bases from V and 11 bases from J, with 4 bases between. Looked up from germline, CDR1 is NNHDY and CDR2 is SYVADS. CDR3 bases read: TGTGCCAGCAGTGACAGGGTCTTC. Translating gives CASSDRVF. The complete CDR3 sequence is CASSDRVFF.

About this clone: All gene names here are mouse names. The read stops 1 residue short of the end of the CDR3; the missing end is completed from the germline J gene. V gene TRBV13-2 combines with J gene TRBJ2-4, with 10 bases identical to TRBD2. The CDR3 totals 16 residues. With V trimmed by 1 base and J by 0 bases, 2 bases remained unmatched. Germline CDR1 is NNHNN and CDR2 is SYGAGS (reference sequence). The sequenced part of the CDR3 DNA is TGTGCCAGCGGTGATCCGGGACTGGGGAGTCAAAACACCTTGTAC. It is translated as CASGDPGLGSQNTLY. In full, the CDR3 is CASGDPGLGSQNTLYF.

In its sample, this clone was seen once. Here the gene names and germline are mouse. The read gets to within 1 residue of the CDR3 end, and the germline J gene fills in the rest. This sequence joins TRBV12-1 and TRBJ2-2; D not certain. The germline V gene has CDR1 SGHSN and CDR2 HYEKVE. The CDR3 contains 13 residues. Trimming took off 3 bases at V and 0 bases at J, with 4 bases between the two ends. Incomplete CDR3 DNA: TGTGCCAGCTCTGGGGCAAACACCGGGCAGCTCTAC. Translating it yields CASSGANTGQLY. The whole CDR3 protein is CASSGANTGQLYF.

This clone was seen more than once but under ten times. The gene names given are mouse names. The read finishes 1 residue shy of the CDR3 end, and the germline J gene is used to complete it. This chain uses TRBV13-3 with TRBJ2-7; 7 nucleotides align to TRBD2. There are 14 residues in the CDR3. Germline V lookup: CDR1 NNHDY, CDR2 SYVADS. The ends lost 2 bases at V and 0 bases at J; junction bases unmatched: 2. This chain's CDR3 is CASSDWGSSYEQYF. The covered CDR3 bases are TGTGCCAGCAGTGACTGGGGGAGCTCCTATGAACAGTAC.

A word on this clone: Gene names and germline refer to mouse. The read ends 1 residue shy of where the CDR3 ends; the end is completed using the germline J gene. The identical CDR3 is also encoded by other nucleotide sequences in the sample. The gene calls are TRBV13-2 and TRBJ2-2, with D unresolved. The CDR3 spans 13 residues. Germline CDR1 and CDR2: NNHNN and SYGAGS (reference sequence). The V gene lost 5 bases and the J gene lost 0 bases, with 5 bases spanning the gap. CDR3 sequence reads: CASGASNTGQLYF. CDR3 DNA, as far as it was read: TGTGCCAGCGGGGCATCAAACACCGGGCAGCTCTAC.

On this clone itself: Gene labels here are mouse ones. The CDR3 goes on 1 residue after the read ends, and that part is filled in from the germline J gene. The V call is TRBV19, the J call TRBJ2-4; D gene ambiguous. The CDR3 has 13 residues. The V end lost 2 bases, the J end lost 1 base, and 5 bases lay between the germline ends. CDR1 and CDR2 from the germline V gene are FNHDT and SITEND (reference sequence). The CDR3 DNA, read in part, is TGTGCCAGCAGTATGGCAGGTCAAAACACCTTGTAC. It translates to CASSMAGQNTLY. The CDR3 in its entirety is CASSMAGQNTLYF.

On this clone: Here the gene names and germline are mouse. The missing CDR3 end, 1 residue past where the read stops, is filled in from the germline J gene. The chain has TRBV3 and TRBJ2-3; 9 bases are a match to TRBD1. The germline V gene encodes CDR1 SNHLY and CDR2 FYNGKV (reference sequence). V lost 5 bases to trimming and J lost 0 bases; unmatched junction nucleotides: 3. This CDR3 contains 15 residues. CDR3 sequence: CASSLDRGSAETLYF. Incomplete CDR3 DNA: TGTGCCAGCAGCCTCGACAGGGGGAGTGCAGAAACGCTGTAT. Full variable domain (remainder filled in from reference TRBV3 and TRBJ2-3): GPKVLQIPSHQIIDMGQMVTLNCDPVSNHLYFYWYKQILGQQMEFLVNFYNGKVMEKSKLFKDQFSVERPDGSYFTLKIQPTALEDSAVYFCASSLDRGSAETLYFGSGTRLTVL.

Notes on this clone: Gene names are mouse gene names. The CDR3 is cut off 1 residue early in the read; its end comes from the germline J gene. The chain has TRBV2 and TRBJ1-2; 7 nucleotides align to TRBD1. Germline trimming cut 6 bases from V and 4 bases from J; bases unmatched to any gene: 8. The CDR3 extends over 14 amino acids. CDR1 and CDR2 from the germline V gene are LGHNA and YSYQKL. The CDR3 bases that were read are TGTGCCAGCAGGCCGCGTGACAGGGCCTCCGACTACACC. This gives the protein CASRPRDRASDYT. The full CDR3 is CASRPRDRASDYTF.

About this clone itself: Gene names and germline match the mouse. The read ends 1 residue early relative to the CDR3; the germline J gene fills the gap. The chain is built from TRBV4 and TRBJ2-7; 12 positions agree with TRBD2. Germline CDR1 LGHDT, CDR2 YNNKQL (reference sequence). The V gene end was trimmed by 5 bases and the J gene end by 3 bases; junction bases not matched to a gene: 2. CDR3 length equals 14 residues. The CDR3 loop reads CASSRDWGVYEQYF. The DNA read from the CDR3 is TGTGCCAGCAGCCGGGACTGGGGGGTCTATGAACAGTAC.

This clone was observed a few times. Gene names are the mouse ones. The CDR3 end falls 1 residue outside the read, so it is completed with the germline J gene. The J gene is TRBJ1-3, the V gene TRBV1, with a possible D match to TRBD1 (6 bases). Trimming cost V 0 bases and J 10 bases, with 7 bases left between them. From germline, CDR1 is NSQYPW and CDR2 LRSPGD (reference sequence). This CDR3 comprises 12 residues. Partial CDR3 DNA: TGCACCTGCAGTGCAGATGGGGGCACGCTCTAT. The encoded protein is CTCSADGGTLY. The full CDR3 reads CTCSADGGTLYF.

Of note for this clone: Mouse gene names apply. Read data end 1 residue before the CDR3 end; the end is taken from the germline J gene. This chain joins TRBV29 and TRBJ1-2; 9 bases agree with TRBD1. V gave up 2 bases and J gave up 2 bases; unmatched junction bases: 0. The CDR3 sequence is 14 residues long. Germline CDR1 reads MSHET; CDR2 reads SYDVDS. Incomplete CDR3 DNA: TGTGCTAGCAGTTTAGACAGGGGGAACTCCGACTACACC. Its protein product is CASSLDRGNSDYT. The whole CDR3 region reads CASSLDRGNSDYTF.